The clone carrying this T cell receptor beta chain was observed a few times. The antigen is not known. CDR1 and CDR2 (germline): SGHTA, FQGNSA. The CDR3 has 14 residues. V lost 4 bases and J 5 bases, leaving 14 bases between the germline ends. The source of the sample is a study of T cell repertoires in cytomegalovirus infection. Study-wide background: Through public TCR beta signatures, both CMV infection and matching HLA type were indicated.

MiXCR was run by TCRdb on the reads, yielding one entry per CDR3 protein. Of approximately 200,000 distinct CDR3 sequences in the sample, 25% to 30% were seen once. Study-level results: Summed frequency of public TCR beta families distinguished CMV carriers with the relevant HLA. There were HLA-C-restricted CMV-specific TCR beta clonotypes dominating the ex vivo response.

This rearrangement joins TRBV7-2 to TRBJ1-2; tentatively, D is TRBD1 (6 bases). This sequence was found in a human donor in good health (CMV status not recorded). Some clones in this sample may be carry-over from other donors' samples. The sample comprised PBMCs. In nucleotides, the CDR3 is TGTGCCAGCAGCTCGCATTTACAGGGATATGGCTACACCTTC. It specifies CASSSHLQGYGYTF.